Listed below are T cell receptor beta chains from one sample, sequenced in a study of response to subunit inactivated influenza vaccine. MiXCR, applied by TCRdb to the RT-PCR reads, yields one record per CDR3 protein. The sample holds some 500,000 distinct CDR3 sequences, approximately 15% seen once. The source was CD4+ T cells sorted from PBMCs, collected about 23 months after vaccination. The receptors come from a man between 50 and 70 years old who received an inactivated influenza vaccine. CDR3s include the opening cysteine and the closing phenylalanine or tryptophan. D genes are given only for firm matches. The listing skips clone size in some rows; elsewhere it reads once, few, many or a size class.

v_call	j_call	d_call	clone_size	cdr3_aa	cdr3_nt
TRBV30	TRBJ2-2	TRBD1	NA	CAWSTGTGPTGELFF	TGTGCCTGGTCAACCGGGACAGGGCCCACCGGGGAGCTGTTTTTT
TRBV29-1	TRBJ2-3	NA	few	CSVEEGVDTQYF	TGCAGCGTTGAAGAGGGTGTAGATACGCAGTATTTT
TRBV6-2/TRBV6-3	TRBJ2-1	TRBD2	few	CASSKTSGSLNEQFF	TGTGCCAGCAGCAAAACTAGCGGGAGCCTCAATGAGCAGTTCTTC
TRBV4-3	TRBJ2-2	TRBD2	few	CASSRGGRASDGELFF	TGCGCCAGCAGCCGAGGCGGGAGGGCCTCGGACGGGGAGCTGTTTTTT
TRBV27	TRBJ2-2	TRBD2	NA	CASSLRLAGGGTGELFF	TGTGCCAGCAGTTTAAGGCTAGCGGGAGGCGGTACCGGGGAGCTGTTTTTT
TRBV20-1	TRBJ2-1	TRBD2	few	CSARPPGLVANEQFF	TGCAGTGCTCGTCCTCCGGGACTAGTTGCAAATGAGCAGTTCTTC
TRBV24-1	TRBJ2-3	NA	NA	CATSDRGDSTDTQYF	TGTGCCACCAGTGACCGAGGGGACAGCACAGATACGCAGTATTTT
TRBV25-1	TRBJ2-2	NA	NA	CASSSSAGVGTGELFF	TGTGCCAGCAGCTCCTCAGCCGGGGTGGGCACCGGGGAGCTGTTTTTT
TRBV12-3/TRBV12-4	TRBJ2-7	NA	many	CASSGASTKQYF	TGTGCCAGCAGCGGGGCATCAACGAAGCAGTACTTC
TRBV11-3	TRBJ2-1	TRBD2	NA	CASSLKTSPKQFF	TGTGCCAGCAGCCTGAAGACTAGCCCAAAGCAGTTCTTC
TRBV6-2/TRBV6-3	TRBJ2-1	TRBD1	many	CATQERAHRGYNEQFF	TGTGCCACGCAGGAAAGAGCCCACAGGGGTTACAATGAGCAGTTCTTC
TRBV6-2/TRBV6-3	TRBJ2-2	NA	few	CASSPRGELFF	TGTGCCAGCAGCCCCAGGGGGGAGCTGTTTTTT
TRBV29-1	TRBJ2-5	TRBD1	NA	CSANRDSKQETQYF	TGCAGCGCTAACCGGGACAGCAAACAAGAGACCCAGTACTTC
TRBV5-5	TRBJ2-3	TRBD2	NA	CASSPRLASTDTQYF	TGTGCCAGCAGCCCCCGACTAGCCAGCACAGATACGCAGTATTTT
TRBV7-2	TRBJ1-5	NA	many	CASSFYQGDQPQHF	TGTGCCAGCAGCTTCTACCAGGGAGATCAGCCCCAGCATTTT
TRBV28	TRBJ2-7	NA	NA	CASSLIRPYEQYF	TGTGCCAGCAGTTTAATTAGACCCTACGAGCAGTACTTC
TRBV20-1	TRBJ1-5	NA	NA	CSARSGQPQHF	TGCAGTGCTAGAAGCGGTCAGCCCCAGCATTTT
TRBV29-1	TRBJ2-7	NA	few	CSVDLGSYEQYF	TGCAGCGTTGATCTAGGATCCTACGAGCAGTACTTC
TRBV20-1	TRBJ1-2	NA	few	CSAQGYTF	TGCAGTGCTCAGGGCTACACCTTC
TRBV5-1	TRBJ2-3	TRBD2	many	CASSFQRGGEDTQYF	TGCGCCAGCAGCTTCCAGCGGGGGGGCGAAGATACGCAGTATTTT
TRBV7-8	TRBJ1-2	NA	few	CASSLGPSNYGYTF	TGTGCCAGCAGCTTAGGCCCGTCTAACTATGGCTACACCTTC
TRBV29-1	TRBJ2-5	NA	few	CSVGGAGETQYF	TGCAGCGTTGGGGGGGCGGGGGAGACCCAGTACTTC
TRBV20-1	TRBJ2-3	NA	few	CSALPPWGVSTDTQYF	TGCAGTGCTCTCCCTCCATGGGGGGTTAGCACAGATACGCAGTATTTT
TRBV6-6	TRBJ2-5	NA	NA	CASSSAGFGTQYF	TGTGCCAGCAGTTCGGCTGGATTCGGGACCCAGTACTTC
TRBV15	TRBJ2-1	TRBD2	NA	CATSRESGGNNEQFF	TGTGCCACCAGCCGAGAGAGCGGGGGGAACAATGAGCAGTTCTTC
TRBV7-8	TRBJ1-5	NA	NA	CASSARTATHQPQHF	TGTGCCAGCAGCGCTCGGACAGCAACCCATCAGCCCCAGCATTTT
TRBV5-1	TRBJ2-1	TRBD2	NA	CASSFSAGAWNEQFF	TGCGCCAGCAGCTTCTCAGCGGGGGCGTGGAATGAGCAGTTCTTC
TRBV29-1	TRBJ2-1	TRBD2	many	CSVARTSGGNEQFF	TGCAGCGTGGCGAGGACTAGCGGGGGTAATGAGCAGTTCTTC
TRBV9	TRBJ2-1	TRBD2	few	CASSVGTSGSGSYNEQFF	TGTGCCAGCAGCGTAGGGACTAGCGGGAGTGGCTCCTACAATGAGCAGTTCTTC
TRBV11-2	TRBJ1-1	NA	NA	CASSLDRATNTEAFF	TGTGCCAGCAGCTTAGATCGGGCAACGAACACTGAAGCTTTCTTT
TRBV21-1	TRBJ2-1	NA	NA	CASSTAVTEYNEQFF	TGTGCCAGCAGCACCGCCGTCACGGAATACAATGAGCAGTTCTTC
TRBV27	TRBJ2-1	TRBD2	few	CASSWTSGSVVVNEQFF	TGTGCCAGCAGTTGGACTAGCGGGAGCGTTGTGGTAAATGAGCAGTTCTTC
TRBV7-8	TRBJ1-5	NA	few	CASSPYERQVNNQPQHF	TGTGCCAGCAGCCCTTATGAACGACAAGTAAACAATCAGCCCCAGCATTTT
TRBV5-6	TRBJ2-2	NA	NA	CASSLGAHGALFF	TGTGCCAGCAGCTTGGGGGCCCACGGGGCACTGTTTTTT
TRBV6-2/TRBV6-3	TRBJ2-1	NA	NA	CASRDRSGTGSYNEQFF	TGTGCCAGCAGAGATAGATCCGGGACTGGCTCCTACAATGAGCAGTTCTTC
TRBV6-1	TRBJ1-1	NA	NA	CASNLGPRTEAFF	TGTGCCAGCAATCTTGGGCCGAGGACTGAAGCTTTCTTT
TRBV12-3/TRBV12-4	TRBJ2-2	TRBD2	few	CASSLKGLAGGVDTGELFF	TGTGCCAGCAGTTTGAAGGGACTAGCGGGAGGGGTCGACACCGGGGAGCTGTTTTTT
TRBV7-9	TRBJ2-1	TRBD2	NA	CASSFSGLNEQFF	TGTGCCAGCAGCTTCTCGGGACTAAATGAGCAGTTCTTC